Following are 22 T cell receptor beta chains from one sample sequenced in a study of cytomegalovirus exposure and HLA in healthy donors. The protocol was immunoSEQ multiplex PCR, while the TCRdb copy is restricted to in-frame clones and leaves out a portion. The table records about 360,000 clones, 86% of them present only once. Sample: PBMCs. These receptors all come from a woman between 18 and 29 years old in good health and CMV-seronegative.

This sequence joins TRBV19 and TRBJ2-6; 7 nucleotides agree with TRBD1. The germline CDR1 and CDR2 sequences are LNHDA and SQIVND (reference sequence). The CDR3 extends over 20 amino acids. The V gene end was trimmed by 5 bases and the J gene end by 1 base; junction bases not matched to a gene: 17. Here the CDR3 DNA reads TGTGCCAGTAGTGTCATCCAGGGACAGAGGGAACCATCTGGGGCCAACGTCCTGACTTTC. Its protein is CASSVIQGQREPSGANVLTF.

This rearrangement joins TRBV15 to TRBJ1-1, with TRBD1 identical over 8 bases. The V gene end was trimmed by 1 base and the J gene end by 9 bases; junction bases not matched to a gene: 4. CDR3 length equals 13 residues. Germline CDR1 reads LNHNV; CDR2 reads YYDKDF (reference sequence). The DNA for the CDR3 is TGTGCCACCAGCAGAGGGGACAGGATACAAGCTTTCTTT. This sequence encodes CATSRGDRIQAFF. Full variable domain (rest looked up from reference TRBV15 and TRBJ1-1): DAMVIQNPRYQVTQFGKPVTLSCSQTLNHNVMYWYQQKSSQAPKLLFHYYDKDFNNEADTPDNFQSRRPNTSFCFLDIRSPGLGDTAMYLCATSRGDRIQAFFGQGTRLTVV.

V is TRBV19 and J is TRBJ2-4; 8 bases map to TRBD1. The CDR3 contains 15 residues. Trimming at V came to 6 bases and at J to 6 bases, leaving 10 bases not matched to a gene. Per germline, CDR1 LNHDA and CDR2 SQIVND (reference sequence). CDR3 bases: TGTGCCAGTAGCATCCAGGGGGCCGGGGGAAACATTCAGTACTTC. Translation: CASSIQGAGGNIQYF.

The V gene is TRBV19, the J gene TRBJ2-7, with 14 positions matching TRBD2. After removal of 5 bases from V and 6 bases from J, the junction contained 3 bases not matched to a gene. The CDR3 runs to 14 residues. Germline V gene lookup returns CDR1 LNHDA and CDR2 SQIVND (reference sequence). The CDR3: CASSPGLAGVEQYF. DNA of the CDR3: TGTGCCAGTAGTCCGGGACTAGCGGGAGTCGAGCAGTACTTC.

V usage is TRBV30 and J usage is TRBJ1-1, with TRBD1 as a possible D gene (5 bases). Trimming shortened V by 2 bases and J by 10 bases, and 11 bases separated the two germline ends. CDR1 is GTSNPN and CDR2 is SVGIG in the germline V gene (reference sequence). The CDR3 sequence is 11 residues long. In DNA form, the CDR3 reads TGTGCCTGGAGTAGGCAGGGTAGAGCTTTCTTT. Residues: CAWSRQGRAFF.

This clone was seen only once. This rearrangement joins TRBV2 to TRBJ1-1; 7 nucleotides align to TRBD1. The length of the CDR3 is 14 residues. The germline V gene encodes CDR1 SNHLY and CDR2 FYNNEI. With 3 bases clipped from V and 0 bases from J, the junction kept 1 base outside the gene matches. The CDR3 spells CASSEGTVNTEAFF. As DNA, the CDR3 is TGTGCCAGCAGTGAGGGGACAGTGAACACTGAAGCTTTCTTT.

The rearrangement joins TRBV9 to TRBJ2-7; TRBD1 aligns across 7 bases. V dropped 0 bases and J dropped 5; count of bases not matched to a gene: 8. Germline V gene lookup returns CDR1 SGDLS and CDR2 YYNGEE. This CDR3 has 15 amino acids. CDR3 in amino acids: CASSVEGTVYDEQYF. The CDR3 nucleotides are TGTGCCAGCAGCGTAGAAGGGACAGTTTACGACGAGCAGTACTTC.

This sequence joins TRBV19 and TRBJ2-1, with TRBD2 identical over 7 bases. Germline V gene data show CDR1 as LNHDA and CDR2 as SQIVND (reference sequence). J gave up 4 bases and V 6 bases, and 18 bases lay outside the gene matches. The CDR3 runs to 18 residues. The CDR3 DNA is TGTGCCAGTAGCCCCACTTTGGCTAGCGGCGGATCGTACAATGAGCAGTTCTTC. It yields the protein CASSPTLASGGSYNEQFF.

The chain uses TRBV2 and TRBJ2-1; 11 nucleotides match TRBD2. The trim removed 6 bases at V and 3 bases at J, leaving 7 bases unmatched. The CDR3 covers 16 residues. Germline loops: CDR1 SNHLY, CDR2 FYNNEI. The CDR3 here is CASRATSGGFYNEQFF. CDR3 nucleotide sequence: TGTGCCAGCAGAGCAACTAGCGGGGGATTCTACAATGAGCAGTTCTTC.

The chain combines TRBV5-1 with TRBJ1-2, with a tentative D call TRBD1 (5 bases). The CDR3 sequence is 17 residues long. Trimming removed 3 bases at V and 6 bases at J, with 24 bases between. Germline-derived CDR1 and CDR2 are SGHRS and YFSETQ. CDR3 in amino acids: CASSWETAGRDAHGYTF. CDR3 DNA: TGCGCCAGCAGCTGGGAGACCGCGGGACGGGATGCCCATGGCTACACCTTC.

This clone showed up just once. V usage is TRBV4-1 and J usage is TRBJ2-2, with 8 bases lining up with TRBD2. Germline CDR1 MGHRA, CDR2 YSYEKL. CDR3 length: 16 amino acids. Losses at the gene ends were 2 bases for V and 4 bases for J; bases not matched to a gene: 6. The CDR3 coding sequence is TGCGCCAGCAGCCAAAGGCGGGGGGACCCCACCGGGGAGCTGTTTTTT. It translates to CASSQRRGDPTGELFF.

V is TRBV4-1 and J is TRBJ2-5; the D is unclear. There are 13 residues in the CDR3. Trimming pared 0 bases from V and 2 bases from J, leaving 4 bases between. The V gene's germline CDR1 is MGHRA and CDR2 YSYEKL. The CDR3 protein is CASSQDRQETQYF. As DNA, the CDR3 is TGCGCCAGCAGCCAAGACAGACAAGAGACCCAGTACTTC.

For the CDR3, the DNA is TGCGCCAGCAGCTTTCCAGAGAACACCGGGGAGCTGTTTTTT. Protein: CASSFPENTGELFF. V and J are TRBV5-1 and TRBJ2-2; D is unclear. Germline values: CDR1 SGHRS, CDR2 YFSETQ. This CDR3 contains 14 residues. V was pared by 2 bases and J by 1 base, with 6 bases between. Full variable domain (rest looked up from reference TRBV5-1 and TRBJ2-2): KAGVTQTPRYLIKTRGQQVTLSCSPISGHRSVSWYQQTPGQGLQFLFEYFSETQRNKGNFPGRFSGRQFSNSRSEMNVSTLELGDSALYLCASSFPENTGELFFGEGSRLTVL.

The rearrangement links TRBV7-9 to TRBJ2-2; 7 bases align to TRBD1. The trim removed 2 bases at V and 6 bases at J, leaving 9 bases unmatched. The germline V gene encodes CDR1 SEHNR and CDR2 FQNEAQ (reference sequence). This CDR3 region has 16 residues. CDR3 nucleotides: TGTGCCAGCAGCTTACCCCGACAGGGTTTCTCCGGGGAGCTGTTTTTT. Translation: CASSLPRQGFSGELFF.

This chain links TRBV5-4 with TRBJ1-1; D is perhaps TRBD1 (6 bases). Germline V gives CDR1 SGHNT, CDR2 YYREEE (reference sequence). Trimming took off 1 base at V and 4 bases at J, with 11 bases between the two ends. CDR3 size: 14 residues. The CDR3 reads CASSLPGEGTEAFF. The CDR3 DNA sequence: TGTGCCAGCAGCTTGCCAGGGGAGGGCACTGAAGCTTTCTTT.

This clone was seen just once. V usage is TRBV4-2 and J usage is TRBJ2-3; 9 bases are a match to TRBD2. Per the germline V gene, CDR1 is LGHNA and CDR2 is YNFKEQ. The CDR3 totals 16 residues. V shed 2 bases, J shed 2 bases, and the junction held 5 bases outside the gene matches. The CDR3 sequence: CASSQLAGTYTDTQYF. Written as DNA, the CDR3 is TGTGCCAGCAGCCAACTAGCGGGAACGTACACAGATACGCAGTATTTT.

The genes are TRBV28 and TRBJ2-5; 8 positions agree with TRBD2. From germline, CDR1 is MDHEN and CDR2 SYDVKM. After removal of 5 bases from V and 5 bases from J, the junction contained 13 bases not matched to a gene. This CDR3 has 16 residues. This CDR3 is CASSRWKAGERETQYF. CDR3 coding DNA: TGTGCCAGCAGTCGATGGAAAGCGGGAGAACGGGAGACCCAGTACTTC.

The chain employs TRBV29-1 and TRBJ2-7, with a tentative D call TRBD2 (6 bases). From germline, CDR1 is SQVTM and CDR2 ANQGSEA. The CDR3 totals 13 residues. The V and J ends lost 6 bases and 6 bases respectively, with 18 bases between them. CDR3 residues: CSVKTGGAREQYF. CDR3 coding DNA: TGCAGCGTGAAAACCGGAGGGGCTCGCGAGCAGTACTTC.

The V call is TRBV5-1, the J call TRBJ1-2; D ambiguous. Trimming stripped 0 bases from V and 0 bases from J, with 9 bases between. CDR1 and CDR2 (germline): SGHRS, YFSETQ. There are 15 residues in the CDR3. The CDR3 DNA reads TGCGCCAGCAGCTTGGGCACGAGTACTAACTATGGCTACACCTTC. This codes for CASSLGTSTNYGYTF.

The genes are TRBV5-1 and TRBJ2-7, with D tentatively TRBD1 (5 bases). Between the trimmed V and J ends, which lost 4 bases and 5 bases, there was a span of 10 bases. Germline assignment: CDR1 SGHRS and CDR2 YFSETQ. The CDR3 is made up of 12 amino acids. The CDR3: CASSADKNEQYF. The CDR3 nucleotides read TGCGCCAGCAGCGCGGACAAAAACGAGCAGTACTTC.

This chain's CDR3 is CASSTAGTGNYGYTF. Written as DNA, the CDR3 is TGTGCCAGTAGTACGGCCGGGACAGGGAACTATGGCTACACCTTC. The chain employs TRBV19 and TRBJ1-2; 9 nucleotides line up with TRBD1. This CDR3 is 15 amino acids long. CDR1 and CDR2 from the germline V gene are LNHDA and SQIVND (reference sequence). With 4 bases clipped from V and 2 bases from J, the junction kept 5 bases outside the gene matches.

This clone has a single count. CDR3 amino acids: CASSLGLSTDTQYF. CDR3 coding DNA: TGTGCCAGCAGCCTCGGACTAAGCACAGATACGCAGTATTTT. The chain links TRBV7-8 to TRBJ2-3; the D gene is possibly TRBD2 (6 bases). The germline V gene has CDR1 SGHVS and CDR2 FQNEAQ. The CDR3 spans 14 residues. Trimming stripped 5 bases from V and 0 bases from J, with 9 bases between.